This TCR beta chain was captured by sequencing in a study of blood T cell repertoires in COVID-19. As for the study in general: The analysed material was cDNA or gDNA that came from T cells, B-cell-depleted T cells, or PBMCs.

Under the authors' procedure: Estimates of nucleated cell counts were drawn from the amplification of reference gene primers. Profiling relied on immunoSEQ multiplex PCR, and the TCRdb table lists in-frame clones only, not all of them. That table supplies the V and J calls and clone size; D and trimming were determined from the DNA. The sample shows over 300,000 clones, about 90% of them seen only once. This CDR3 spans 16 amino acids. With 1 base clipped from V and 6 bases from J, the junction kept 9 bases outside the gene matches. Germline-derived CDR1 and CDR2 are LGHDT and YNNKEL (reference sequence). Resolution of symptoms, clearance, or two negative PCRs was present in recovered Cohort 3 donors.

The V and J genes are TRBV3-1 (or the pseudogene TRBV3-2) and TRBJ2-3; 8 nucleotides match TRBD1. The sequenced sample was PBMCs or T cells enriched from blood (not recorded which). The source of this sequence is a woman aged 30 to 39 who had recovered from COVID-19. The CDR3 coding sequence is TGTGCCAGCAGCCAAGTGCCCCCAGGGGGCGCGGATACGCAGTATTTT. Translating it yields CASSQVPPGGADTQYF.